This paragraph covers one TCR beta chain sequence. Its antigen is unidentified. The data were obtained in a study of CXCR3-negative and CXCR3-positive naive CD8 T cells. Whole-study results and caveats: Both naive subsets showed comparably high diversity, and memory CD8+ cells showed much lower diversity. Compared with CXCR3-negative naive cells, CXCR3-positive naive cells showed more hydrophobic TRB CDR3s. Memory, not naive, CXCR3-negative and CXCR3-positive cells differed in TRBV-TRBJ usage.

UMI-labeled 5' RACE yielded the TRB cDNA libraries. TCRdb reprocessed the 5' RACE reads and keeps a single row for each CDR3 protein, giving no DNA. This sample's table has approximately 89,000 distinct CDR3 sequences. This CDR3 spans 14 amino acids. In germline, CDR1 is DFQATT, CDR2 SNEGSKA (reference sequence). V usage is TRBV20-1 and J usage is TRBJ2-4. This clonotype originated in a human donor in good health. Some clones in this sample may be carry-over from other donors' samples. The specimen was naive CXCR3+ CD8+ T cells from blood. Subset given: CD45RO-CCR7+CD27+CD95- naive CD8+ T cells expressing CXCR3 (TNR3+). This chain's CDR3 is CSASDYLAKNIQYF.